These 18 T cell receptor beta chains share one sample of origin, sequenced in a study of blood T cell repertoires in COVID-19. Sequencing was performed with immunoSEQ multiplex PCR; in TCRdb, only in-frame clones are kept and a portion is missing. The data show about 15,000 clones, 80% to 90% seen once. Source material: peripheral blood. These TCRs come from a woman between 45 and 60 years old with active or convalescent COVID-19.

This CDR3 reads CASSFSGSSYEQYF. Here the CDR3 DNA reads TGCGCCAGCAGCTTCAGCGGGAGCTCCTACGAGCAGTACTTC. The chain joins TRBV5-1 to TRBJ2-7; 8 bases agree with TRBD2. The V and J ends lost 2 bases and 0 bases, in that order; junction bases with no gene match: 1. The CDR3 consists of 14 residues. Germline CDR1 reads SGHRS; CDR2 reads YFSETQ. The variable domain in full, with the rest retrieved from reference TRBV5-1 and TRBJ2-7, is KAGVTQTPRYLIKTRGQQVTLSCSPISGHRSVSWYQQTPGQGLQFLFEYFSETQRNKGNFPGRFSGRQFSNSRSEMNVSTLELGDSALYLCASSFSGSSYEQYFGPGTRLTVT.

The chain employs TRBV2 and TRBJ2-7, with 12 bases aligning to TRBD2. The germline gives CDR1 SNHLY, CDR2 FYNNEI. J lost 3 bases, V lost 9 bases, and 6 bases had no gene match. This CDR3 spans 14 amino acids. CDR3 nucleotides: TGTGCCAGAGGACTAGCGGGGTCCAACTACGAGCAGTACTTC. Encoded protein: CARGLAGSNYEQYF.

To note about this clone: The junction does not match germline at one end; this may be a read error. The rearrangement links TRBV7-7 to TRBJ2-2; 14 bases are a match to TRBD2. CDR1 SSHAT and CDR2 FNYEAQ come from the germline V gene (reference sequence). The CDR3 has 19 amino acids. CDR3 bases: TGTGCTAGCAGCCGTCGCCCGGGACTAGCGGGAGCGAACACCGGGGAGCTGTTTTTT. This codes for CASSRRPGLAGANTGELFF.

V is TRBV2 and J is TRBJ2-5; 10 bases match TRBD2. V gave up 3 bases and J gave up 5 bases; unmatched junction bases: 6. Germline V lookup: CDR1 SNHLY, CDR2 FYNNEI. This CDR3 contains 15 residues. The CDR3 protein is CASSDRSGGAETQYF. As DNA, the CDR3 is TGTGCCAGCAGTGATCGAAGCGGGGGGGCTGAGACCCAGTACTTC.

The chain joins TRBV25-1 to TRBJ2-3; maybe TRBD1 (6 bases). V lost 3 bases to trimming and J lost 4 bases, with 14 bases between them. The germline CDR1 and CDR2 sequences are MGHDK and SYGVNS. The CDR3 consists of 15 residues. CDR3 DNA: TGTGCCAGCAGTGATCCCCGGACAGTCGCAGATACGCAGTATTTT. Residues: CASSDPRTVADTQYF.

This sequence joins TRBV15 and TRBJ1-5; D gene ambiguous. Germline V gene sequence: CDR1 LNHNV, CDR2 YYDKDF (reference sequence). The CDR3 length is 18 residues. V lost 2 bases to trimming and J lost 5 bases, with 22 bases between them. The CDR3 loop reads CATSRKALGSVSDQPQHF. The CDR3 DNA reads TGTGCCACCAGCAGAAAGGCACTCGGCAGCGTCAGTGATCAGCCCCAGCATTTT. Combining the CDR3 with reference TRBV15 and TRBJ1-5 gives the whole variable domain DAMVIQNPRYQVTQFGKPVTLSCSQTLNHNVMYWYQQKSSQAPKLLFHYYDKDFNNEADTPDNFQSRRPNTSFCFLDIRSPGLGDTAMYLCATSRKALGSVSDQPQHFGDGTRLSIL.

V usage is TRBV7-9 and J usage is TRBJ2-1; the D is unclear. This CDR3 contains 14 residues. V was shortened by 4 bases and J by 7 bases, with 14 bases between the two germline ends. Per the germline V gene, CDR1 is SEHNR and CDR2 is FQNEAQ (reference sequence). The CDR3 DNA reads TGTGCCAGCAGCTCCCCGTTACATTGGAATGAGCAGTTCTTC. Translating gives CASSSPLHWNEQFF.

This clone appeared a single time. The rearrangement joins TRBV28 to TRBJ1-6; a weak D match, TRBD1 (6 bases). Deletions cut 5 bases from V and 9 bases from J, with 14 bases between. The CDR3 sequence is 14 residues long. Germline values: CDR1 MDHEN, CDR2 SYDVKM. CDR3 region: CASSTQGGASPLHF. CDR3 nucleotides: TGTGCCAGCAGTACACAGGGTGGGGCTTCACCCCTCCACTTT.

The chain couples TRBV5-1 to TRBJ1-2, with 8 bases fitting TRBD1. CDR3 size: 15 residues. Germline V CDR1 and CDR2: SGHRS, YFSETQ. V shed 3 bases and J 3 bases; nucleotides not matched to a gene: 7. The CDR3 sequence: CASSYTGTGDYGYTF. In DNA, the CDR3 is TGCGCCAGCAGCTATACCGGGACAGGAGACTATGGCTACACCTTC.

The V call is TRBV9, the J call TRBJ1-1, with 9 positions matching TRBD1. After removal of 3 bases from V and 5 bases from J, the junction contained 8 bases not matched to a gene. This CDR3 is 15 amino acids long. From germline, CDR1 is SGDLS and CDR2 YYNGEE. CDR3 sequence reads: CASSAFDRGKTEAFF. CDR3 nucleotides: TGTGCCAGCAGCGCCTTCGACAGGGGGAAAACTGAAGCTTTCTTT.

The chain's CDR3 is CASSLGQQRSYEQYF. Here the CDR3 DNA reads TGCGCCAGCAGCTTGGGACAGCAAAGGTCCTACGAGCAGTACTTC. The gene calls are TRBV5-1 and TRBJ2-7; D possibly corresponds to TRBD1 (5 bases). The V and J ends lost 0 bases and 1 base respectively, with 11 bases between them. Germline V lookup: CDR1 SGHRS, CDR2 YFSETQ. The CDR3 covers 15 residues.

This clone was seen a handful of times. The rearrangement links TRBV24-1 to TRBJ2-2; 7 bases line up with TRBD2. The V segment lost 7 bases and the J segment 2 bases; nucleotides outside the gene matches: 12. The CDR3 has 17 amino acids. Germline V gene sequence: CDR1 KGHDR, CDR2 SFDVKD. The CDR3: CATSPNAGEGNTGELFF. The DNA of the CDR3 is TGTGCCACCAGCCCAAACGCGGGGGAGGGAAACACCGGGGAGCTGTTTTTT.

The V gene is TRBV19, the J gene TRBJ2-3; possible D gene TRBD1, 6 bases. CDR3 length equals 17 residues. Trimming left V 6 bases short and J 0 bases short, with 19 bases between. The germline V gene has CDR1 LNHDA and CDR2 SQIVND (reference sequence). CDR3 protein: CASRTTDRSTSTDTQYF. The CDR3, as DNA: TGTGCCAGTAGAACGACGGACAGATCTACTAGCACAGATACGCAGTATTTT. The full variable domain, its missing parts supplied by reference TRBV19 and TRBJ2-3, is DGGITQSPKYLFRKEGQNVTLSCEQNLNHDAMYWYRQDPGQGLRLIYYSQIVNDFQKGDIAEGYSVSREKKESFPLTVTSAQKNPTAFYLCASRTTDRSTSTDTQYFGPGTRLTVL.

The chain couples TRBV27 to TRBJ2-7; maybe TRBD2 (5 bases). Germline assignment: CDR1 MNHEY and CDR2 SMNVEV (reference sequence). Trimming left V 1 base short and J 2 bases short, with 9 bases between. CDR3 size: 14 residues. CDR3 in DNA: TGTGCCAGCAGTTTATATCGGGGAACCTACGAGCAGTACTTC. It is translated as CASSLYRGTYEQYF.

The chain employs TRBV6-5 and TRBJ1-3; D remains unclear. V was cut by 7 bases and J by 0 bases, with 7 bases left in between. The CDR3 spans 13 residues. Germline assignment: CDR1 MNHEY and CDR2 SVGAGI. For the CDR3, the DNA is TGTGCCAGCATACATCTCTCTGGAAACACCATATATTTT. It yields the protein CASIHLSGNTIYF.

As concerns this clone: Relative to the germline gene, one junction end is altered; a read error may explain this. The chain carries TRBV7-2 and TRBJ1-2; weak D call: TRBD1 (5 bases). Looked up from germline, CDR1 is SGHTA and CDR2 is FQGNSA. The CDR3 covers 15 residues. CDR3 DNA: TGTGCCAGCAACTTAGAACTTTTGGGGGGAAGGGGCTACACCTTC. This encodes CASNLELLGGRGYTF.

This chain uses TRBV28 with TRBJ2-7; 12 bases line up with TRBD2. The germline V gene encodes CDR1 MDHEN and CDR2 SYDVKM. The V segment lost 1 base and the J segment 3 bases; nucleotides outside the gene matches: 1. CDR3 length: 15 residues. CDR3 loop: CASSLLTSGGYEQYF. The CDR3 DNA reads TGTGCCAGCAGTTTATTGACTAGCGGGGGCTACGAGCAGTACTTC.

The chain recombines TRBV6-2 or TRBV6-3 with TRBJ2-1; 8 bases fit TRBD2. CDR1 MNHEY and CDR2 SVGEGT come from the germline V gene. V was clipped by 6 bases and J by 8 bases; unmatched bases: 3. This CDR3 is 12 amino acids long. Written as DNA, the CDR3 is TGTGCCAGCAGCAGACTAGCGCATGAGCAGTTCTTC. It is translated as CASSRLAHEQFF.